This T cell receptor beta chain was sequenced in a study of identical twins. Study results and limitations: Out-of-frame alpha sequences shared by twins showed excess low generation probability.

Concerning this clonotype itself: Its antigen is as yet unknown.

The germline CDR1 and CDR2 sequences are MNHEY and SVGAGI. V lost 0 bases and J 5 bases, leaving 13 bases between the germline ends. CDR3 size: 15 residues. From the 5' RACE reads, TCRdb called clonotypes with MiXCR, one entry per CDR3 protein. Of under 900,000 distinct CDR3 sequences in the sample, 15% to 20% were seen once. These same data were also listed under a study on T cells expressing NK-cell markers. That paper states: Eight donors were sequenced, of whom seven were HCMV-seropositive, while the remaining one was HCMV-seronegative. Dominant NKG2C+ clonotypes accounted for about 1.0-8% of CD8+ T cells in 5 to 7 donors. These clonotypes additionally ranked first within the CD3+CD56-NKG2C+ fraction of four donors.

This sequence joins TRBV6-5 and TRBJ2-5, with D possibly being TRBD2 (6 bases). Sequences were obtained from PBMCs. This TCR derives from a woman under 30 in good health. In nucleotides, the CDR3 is TGTGCCAGCAGTTACTCGTCGGGAGACGTCGAGACCCAGTACTTC. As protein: CASSYSSGDVETQYF.